Described below is a single T cell receptor (beta chain) sequence and its context. The data derive from a study of blood T cell repertoires in COVID-19. About the research overall: Samples of COVID-19 (acute and convalescent) were obtained from the United States, Italy and Spain.

Original data processing: Amplification from reference gene primers served as the basis for estimated nucleated cell counts. Sequencing was performed with immunoSEQ multiplex PCR; in TCRdb, only in-frame clones are kept and a portion is missing. Clone size and V and J calls were adopted from that table, with D and trimming inferred from the DNA. The sample shows 390,000 or so clones, nearly 90% of them seen only once. V shed 3 bases and J 6 bases; nucleotides not matched to a gene: 10. The V gene's germline CDR1 is SGDLS and CDR2 YYNGEE. CDR3 length equals 15 residues. The receptor comes from a man aged 18 to 35 with active or convalescent COVID-19. The sample consisted of peripheral blood. This chain links TRBV9 with TRBJ1-1, with TRBD1 matching over 8 bases. CDR3 region: CASSARDRGSSEAFF. CDR3 nucleotide sequence: TGTGCCAGCAGCGCCAGAGACAGGGGTTCGTCTGAAGCTTTCTTT.